Shown below are 22 T cell receptor beta chains from a single sample sequenced in a study of shared clonotypes between healthy human individuals (dated by TCRdb to about 2020). The library was obtained by the immunoSEQ multiplex PCR assay. What TCRdb holds here is the immuneACCESS table cut down to in-frame rearrangements. Part of the clones is not present; checked against another copy, under half of the missing clones reflect an unresolved V gene, and the others are unexplained. Across this sample there are 110,000 or so clones, with around two thirds seen only once. The ten largest clones add up to approximately 23% of the sample. Sequences were obtained from memory CD8+ T cells sorted from blood. The cell subset or site label of this sample denotes: CD45RO+ cells pooled with CCR7-negative TemRA cells. Receptor source: a woman in her 30s in good health.

V is TRBV7-2 and J is TRBJ2-7, with D hard to call. The CDR3 sequence is 15 residues long. The germline CDR1 and CDR2 sequences are SGHTA and FQGNSA. V lost 3 bases and J lost 4, with 16 bases in between. CDR3 amino acids: CASSFGLLRPYEQYF. In DNA form, the CDR3 reads TGTGCCAGCAGCTTCGGCCTTTTGCGCCCATACGAGCAGTACTTC.

V gene TRBV18 combines with J gene TRBJ2-3; 12 bases line up with TRBD2. Germline values: CDR1 KGHSH, CDR2 LQKENI. J lost 4 bases, V lost 3 bases, and 8 bases had no gene match. The CDR3 spans 17 residues. CDR3 DNA sequence: TGTGCCAGCTCACCGACGACTAGCGGGAGAATCCCAGATACGCAGTATTTT. It encodes CASSPTTSGRIPDTQYF.

The chain has TRBV28 and TRBJ2-3, with D perhaps matching TRBD2 (5 bases). The CDR3 consists of 17 residues. The germline CDR1 and CDR2 sequences are MDHEN and SYDVKM. The ends were cut back, 3 bases at V and 4 bases at J, with 20 bases in the middle. CDR3 region: CASSFVRSSRAADTQYF. CDR3 DNA sequence: TGTGCCAGCAGTTTCGTTCGATCTAGCAGAGCCGCAGATACGCAGTATTTT.

This clone was found a few times. The chain is built from TRBV7-8 and TRBJ2-7; 7 bases agree with TRBD2. CDR1 and CDR2 from the germline V gene are SGHVS and FQNEAQ. The CDR3 runs 13 residues. The V segment lost 5 bases and the J segment 4 bases; nucleotides outside the gene matches: 5. The CDR3 nucleotides are TGTGCCAGCAGCCCATGGGGGGGTTACGAGCAGTACTTC. Protein product: CASSPWGGYEQYF.

V and J are TRBV2 and TRBJ2-5; D is possibly TRBD1 (5 bases). CDR3 length: 12 amino acids. V was cut by 5 bases and J by 5 bases, with 9 bases left in between. The germline V gene has CDR1 SNHLY and CDR2 FYNNEI. The CDR3 protein is CASSQGYETQYF. The CDR3 nucleotides are TGTGCCAGCAGTCAGGGTTATGAGACCCAGTACTTC.

The chain links TRBV2 to TRBJ1-1; D unclear. The ends were cut back, 6 bases at V and 6 bases at J, with 26 bases in the middle. The CDR3 length is 17 residues. CDR1 and CDR2 from the germline V gene are SNHLY and FYNNEI. The CDR3 here is CASSAIVVLTGIPEAFF. The CDR3 nucleotides read TGTGCCAGCAGCGCGATCGTGGTTTTGACTGGGATTCCTGAAGCTTTCTTT. The variable domain in full, completed from reference TRBV2 and TRBJ1-1, reads EPEVTQTPSHQVTQMGQEVILRCVPISNHLYFYWYRQILGQKVEFLVSFYNNEISEKSEIFDDQFSVERPDGSNFTLKIRSTKLEDSAMYFCASSAIVVLTGIPEAFFGQGTRLTVV.

The chain employs TRBV2 and TRBJ1-4, with D maybe TRBD1 (5 bases). V dropped 2 bases and J dropped 4 bases, with 8 bases sitting between them. The CDR3 runs to 14 residues. Looked up from germline, CDR1 is SNHLY and CDR2 is FYNNEI. CDR3 DNA sequence: TGTGCCAGCAGTGAATCAGGGCATAATGAAAAACTGTTTTTT. Its protein product is CASSESGHNEKLFF.

The rearrangement uses TRBV10-3 and TRBJ1-1; D not resolved. This CDR3 spans 13 amino acids. The germline V and J ends were trimmed by 7 bases and 0 bases, with 9 bases remaining between them. Germline CDR1 is ENHRY and CDR2 is SYGVKD. The CDR3 nucleotides are TGTGCCATCATGGGTGGCGTGAACACTGAAGCTTTCTTT. It codes for CAIMGGVNTEAFF.

The chain combines TRBV4-1 with TRBJ2-7, with TRBD1 identical over 12 bases. The CDR3 is made up of 15 amino acids. V lost 4 bases to trimming and J lost 4 bases; unmatched junction nucleotides: 5. Germline V gene lookup returns CDR1 MGHRA and CDR2 YSYEKL. Here the CDR3 reads CASSPGQGATYEQYF. CDR3 DNA sequence: TGCGCCAGCAGCCCGGGACAGGGGGCAACTTACGAGCAGTACTTC.

The gene calls are TRBV27 and TRBJ2-7; either TRBD1 or TRBD2 may fit D (5 bases each). The CDR3 length is 14 residues. V lost 2 bases and J 5 bases, leaving 13 bases between the germline ends. Germline CDR1 MNHEY, CDR2 SMNVEV (reference sequence). The CDR3 is CASSLTPGSHEQYF. The CDR3 DNA reads TGTGCCAGCAGTTTAACGCCAGGGAGCCACGAGCAGTACTTC.

The rearrangement joins TRBV25-1 to TRBJ2-2, with 7 bases lining up with TRBD1. CDR3 size: 15 residues. With V trimmed by 6 bases and J by 5 bases, 9 bases remained unmatched. CDR1 and CDR2 (germline): MGHDK, SYGVNS. This CDR3 reads CASRQGRLGTGELFF. The DNA of the CDR3 is TGTGCCAGCAGACAGGGGCGGTTGGGAACCGGGGAGCTGTTTTTT.

This clone was counted between two and nine times. The gene calls are TRBV5-5 and TRBJ2-5; 7 bases are shared with TRBD2. This CDR3 is 14 amino acids long. The germline V gene has CDR1 SGHKS and CDR2 YYEKEE (reference sequence). The trim removed 4 bases at V and 6 bases at J, leaving 9 bases unmatched. The chain's CDR3 is CASSPESGVQTQYF. The CDR3, as DNA: TGTGCCAGCAGCCCAGAAAGCGGGGTACAGACCCAGTACTTC.

This chain uses TRBV29-1 with TRBJ2-3, with 16 bases identical to TRBD2. With 3 bases clipped from V and 4 bases from J, the junction kept 4 bases outside the gene matches. Germline-derived CDR1 and CDR2 are SQVTM and ANQGSEA. The CDR3 loop spans 16 amino acids. CDR3 amino acids: CSVDPGTSGRADTQYF. The CDR3 nucleotides are TGCAGCGTTGACCCCGGGACTAGCGGGAGGGCAGATACGCAGTATTTT.

The CDR3 coding sequence is TGTGCCAGTAGAAACGGCTGGGAAAAACTGTTTTTT. It is translated as CASRNGWEKLFF. V and J are TRBV19 and TRBJ1-4; D is uncertain. The CDR3 totals 12 residues. Germline CDR1 reads LNHDA; CDR2 reads SQIVND (reference sequence). Trimming left V 6 bases short and J 8 bases short, with 10 bases between.

The gene calls are TRBV15 and TRBJ2-1; possible D gene TRBD2, 7 bases. The V end lost 0 bases, the J end lost 4 bases, and 10 bases lay between the germline ends. This CDR3 is built from 15 residues. CDR1 is LNHNV and CDR2 is YYDKDF in the germline V gene (reference sequence). The CDR3 sequence: CATSRDEGGYNEQFF. DNA of the CDR3: TGTGCCACCAGCAGAGATGAGGGGGGGTACAATGAGCAGTTCTTC.

The V gene is TRBV7-9, the J gene TRBJ1-4; D is perhaps TRBD1 (5 bases). The CDR3 is 12 residues long. V was cut by 1 base and J by 10 bases, with 7 bases left in between. From germline, CDR1 is SEHNR and CDR2 FQNEAQ (reference sequence). CDR3 residues: CASSLVGGKLFF. DNA for the CDR3: TGTGCCAGCAGCTTAGTGGGGGGAAAACTGTTTTTT.

The rearrangement joins TRBV7-9 to TRBJ2-7; 8 bases align to TRBD2. Germline V gene lookup returns CDR1 SEHNR and CDR2 FQNEAQ (reference sequence). The CDR3 spans 15 residues. V lost 3 bases, J lost 6 bases, and 10 bases stayed unmatched. The CDR3 DNA sequence: TGTGCCAGCAGCTTCTTCCGGGAGGGCCTACGCGAGCAGTACTTC. It specifies CASSFFREGLREQYF.

The V and J genes are TRBV28 and TRBJ1-2; D unclear. V lost 3 bases to trimming and J lost 7 bases, with 6 bases between them. Germline V gene lookup returns CDR1 MDHEN and CDR2 SYDVKM. CDR3 length: 11 amino acids. In nucleotides, the CDR3 is TGTGCCAGCAGTTTCGTTGGTGGCTACACCTTC. The encoded protein is CASSFVGGYTF.

J is TRBJ1-1 and V is TRBV6-4; D possibly corresponds to TRBD1 (6 bases). The CDR3 covers 15 residues. The ends were cut back, 3 bases at V and 7 bases at J, with 18 bases in the middle. Germline V gene data show CDR1 as MRHNA and CDR2 as SNTAGT. CDR3 DNA: TGTGCCAGCAGTGAGACAGGTGGGGAGGGATTTGAAGCTTTCTTT. This encodes CASSETGGEGFEAFF.

The chain employs TRBV4-2 and TRBJ2-3, with 7 bases lining up with TRBD2. This CDR3 is built from 17 residues. The V gene end was trimmed by 0 bases and the J gene end by 4 bases; junction bases not matched to a gene: 10. The germline V gene encodes CDR1 LGHNA and CDR2 YNFKEQ. CDR3 DNA sequence: TGTGCCAGCAGCCAAGATGGGGCGGGAGATCGCCCAGATACGCAGTATTTT. As protein: CASSQDGAGDRPDTQYF.

The chain links TRBV6-5 to TRBJ2-1; no clear D gene. Germline V lookup: CDR1 MNHEY, CDR2 SVGAGI. CDR3 length equals 11 residues. V was pared by 6 bases and J by 5 bases, with 5 bases between. This chain's CDR3 is CASRQNNEQFF. In DNA, the CDR3 is TGTGCCAGCAGACAGAACAATGAGCAGTTCTTC.

CDR3 sequence reads: CASSLPTGGLYNEQFF. In DNA, the CDR3 is TGTGCCAGCAGCTTACCAACAGGGGGCCTCTACAATGAGCAGTTCTTC. The chain has TRBV11-2 and TRBJ2-1, with 9 bases aligning to TRBD1. The CDR3 spans 16 residues. Unmatched junction bases numbered 5, after V lost 2 bases and J lost 3 bases. Per the germline V gene, CDR1 is SGHAT and CDR2 is FQNNGV. Full variable domain (remainder filled in from reference TRBV11-2 and TRBJ2-1): EAGVAQSPRYKIIEKRQSVAFWCNPISGHATLYWYQQILGQGPKLLIQFQNNGVVDDSQLPKDRFSAERLKGVDSTLKIQPAKLEDSAVYLCASSLPTGGLYNEQFFGPGTRLTVL.